The 8 T cell receptor beta chains presented below share a single source sample, sequenced in a study of a mutant IDH1 vaccine in newly diagnosed glioma. The time point was: week 47, end of study. In the vaccine, a single dose held 300 ug of the mutant IDH1 20-mer peptide, along with topical imiquimod. These receptors have no known antigen. The repertoire was sequenced with immunoSEQ multiplex PCR; TCRdb's copy has only in-frame clones and lacks some. The table shows more than 30,000 clones, with approximately 89% occurring only once. This specimen was PBMCs, taken from a glioma patient whose treatment included an IDH1 peptide vaccine. The receptors derive from a man in his forties or fifties with glioma.

V is TRBV7-2 and J is TRBJ2-5; D is perhaps TRBD2 (5 bases). Trimming left V 1 base short and J 4 bases short, with 16 bases between. Germline V gene lookup returns CDR1 SGHTA and CDR2 FQGNSA. This CDR3 has 16 amino acids. The CDR3 DNA sequence: TGTGCCAGCAGCTTAGGTGTTGGGAGCCCCAGAGAGACCCAGTACTTC. Translating it yields CASSLGVGSPRETQYF.

V usage is TRBV10-3 and J usage is TRBJ1-2, with 9 nucleotides matching TRBD1. Germline V gene sequence: CDR1 ENHRY, CDR2 SYGVKD. This CDR3 has 14 amino acids. J gave up 8 bases and V 4 bases, and 8 bases lay outside the gene matches. The CDR3 nucleotides are TGTGCCATCAGTGGGGGACAGGGCTACGTCGGCTACACCTTC. Translated, it gives CAISGGQGYVGYTF.

The chain is built from TRBV7-9 and TRBJ2-7; D unclear. This CDR3 has 12 residues. V lost 1 base and J lost 3, with 4 bases in between. In germline, CDR1 is SEHNR, CDR2 FQNEAQ (reference sequence). This chain's CDR3 is CASSLVDYEQYF. In DNA form, the CDR3 reads TGTGCCAGCAGCTTAGTAGACTACGAGCAGTACTTC.

This clone was counted a single time. V gene TRBV6-5 combines with J gene TRBJ2-7; 8 bases map to TRBD1. Germline V CDR1 and CDR2: MNHEY, SVGAGI. This CDR3 contains 14 residues. J gave up 5 bases and V 4 bases, and 7 bases lay outside the gene matches. The CDR3 is CASSLAGGPDEQYF. The CDR3, as DNA: TGTGCCAGCAGTTTAGCAGGGGGCCCTGACGAGCAGTACTTC.

This chain connects TRBV18 to TRBJ2-3; maybe TRBD1 (6 bases). This CDR3 spans 15 amino acids. The germline V gene encodes CDR1 KGHSH and CDR2 LQKENI. Trimming stripped 3 bases from V and 0 bases from J, with 10 bases between. The CDR3 bases are TGTGCCAGCTCACCTACAGGGTCTAGCACAGATACGCAGTATTTT. Its protein product is CASSPTGSSTDTQYF.

J is TRBJ1-3 and V is TRBV28; 7 positions agree with TRBD1. Germline CDR1 reads MDHEN; CDR2 reads SYDVKM. With 6 bases clipped from V and 0 bases from J, the junction kept 5 bases outside the gene matches. This CDR3 contains 15 residues. The chain's CDR3 is CASRWTGGSGNTIYF. CDR3 in DNA: TGTGCCAGCAGGTGGACAGGAGGCTCTGGAAACACCATATATTTT.

This chain links TRBV25-1 with TRBJ1-5; maybe TRBD1 (5 bases). V lost 1 base, J lost 3 bases, and 13 bases lay in between. The CDR3 has 16 amino acids. Per germline, CDR1 MGHDK and CDR2 SYGVNS. The CDR3 region is CASSESSEGANQPQHF. CDR3 DNA sequence: TGTGCCAGCAGTGAATCCTCCGAAGGGGCCAATCAGCCCCAGCATTTT.

The chain has TRBV6-1 and TRBJ1-1, with a weak D call TRBD1 (5 bases). The germline gives CDR1 MNHNS, CDR2 SASEGT. The CDR3 contains 13 residues. V shed 4 bases and J shed 4 bases, with 10 bases lying between them. CDR3 DNA: TGTGCCAGCAGTGGCTTCGGGGGCACTGAAGCTTTCTTT. Its translation is CASSGFGGTEAFF.